Presented here are 15 T cell receptor beta chains from one specimen sequenced in a study of control samples from healthy donors and cancer patients (dated by TCRdb to between 2020 and 2021). Library creation used the immunoSEQ multiplex PCR assay. The table comes from immuneACCESS by way of TCRdb, which keeps in-frame sequences with V and J called. Part of the clones is missing from these tables; in studies checked, under half for an unresolved V gene and the rest for unknown reasons. Across this sample there are 100,000 to 150,000 clones, with about 88% seen only once. The ten top clones hold roughly 2% of the sample. The sequenced sample consisted of blood. The receptor source for this set is a man aged 18 to 30 in good health.

This clone showed up just once. The V call is TRBV10-1, the J call TRBJ1-1; no clear D. V was shortened by 5 bases and J by 1 base, with 8 bases between the two germline ends. From germline, CDR1 is WNHNN and CDR2 SYGVQD (reference sequence). The CDR3 loop spans 13 amino acids. Here the CDR3 reads CASSFSGNTEAFF. The CDR3, as DNA: TGCGCCAGCAGTTTCTCCGGGAACACTGAAGCTTTCTTT.

This chain links TRBV5-1 with TRBJ2-6; D not resolved. This CDR3 has 15 amino acids. Per the germline V gene, CDR1 is SGHRS and CDR2 is YFSETQ. The ends were cut back, 4 bases at V and 4 bases at J, with 12 bases in the middle. The CDR3 nucleotides are TGCGCCAGCAGCCCCGGTGTCTCCGGGGCCAACGTCCTGACTTTC. Its protein is CASSPGVSGANVLTF.

This clone was counted only a few times. The V gene is TRBV5-4, the J gene TRBJ1-2; possible D gene TRBD1, 6 bases. V lost 4 bases to trimming and J lost 0 bases, with 13 bases between them. Germline CDR1 SGHNT, CDR2 YYREEE (reference sequence). The CDR3 totals 15 residues. The CDR3 DNA reads as TGTGCCAGCAGCGAGACAGGTCCAGCTAACTATGGCTACACCTTC. Translating it yields CASSETGPANYGYTF. The full variable domain, in which reference TRBV5-4 and TRBJ1-2 provide the parts outside the CDR3, is ETGVTQSPTHLIKTRGQQVTLRCSSQSGHNTVSWYQQALGQGPQFIFQYYREEENGRGNFPPRFSGLQFPNYSSELNVNALELDDSALYLCASSETGPANYGYTFGSGTRLTVV.

The chain joins TRBV5-6 to TRBJ2-6; 11 bases agree with TRBD1. The CDR3 is 17 residues long. Germline CDR1 reads SGHDT; CDR2 reads YYEEEE. J was trimmed by 3 bases and V by 5 bases; bases with no gene match: 7. CDR3 amino acids: CASSTDRGRVGANVLTF. The CDR3 region has the DNA TGTGCCAGCAGTACGGACAGGGGGCGGGTTGGGGCCAACGTCCTGACTTTC.

The chain couples TRBV3-1 (or the pseudogene TRBV3-2) to TRBJ2-6; D is unresolved. CDR3 length equals 13 residues. CDR1 is LGHDT and CDR2 is YNNKEL in the germline V gene (reference sequence). V shed 6 bases and J shed 4 bases, with 7 bases lying between them. CDR3: CASRVRGANVLTF. CDR3 nucleotide sequence: TGTGCCAGCAGAGTTCGGGGGGCCAACGTCCTGACTTTC.

J is TRBJ2-1 and V is TRBV10-3, with a possible D match to TRBD2 (5 bases). The germline gives CDR1 ENHRY, CDR2 SYGVKD. The CDR3 sequence is 12 residues long. Trimming cost V 8 bases and J 6 bases, with 11 bases left between them. Here the CDR3 reads CAIRGSANEQFF. CDR3 DNA sequence: TGTGCCATCCGGGGTAGTGCCAATGAGCAGTTCTTC.

The chain has TRBV5-6 and TRBJ2-5; no clear D gene. Germline loops: CDR1 SGHDT, CDR2 YYEEEE. The length of the CDR3 is 14 residues. Trimming stripped 0 bases from V and 5 bases from J, with 11 bases between. The CDR3 DNA follows: TGTGCCAGCAGCTTGGGGAGAGGACGGGAGACCCAGTACTTC. Translation: CASSLGRGRETQYF.

The chain has TRBV28 and TRBJ2-7; D tentatively reads TRBD1 or TRBD2 (5 bases each). The CDR3 totals 17 residues. Deletions cut 3 bases from V and 2 bases from J, with 20 bases between. Germline CDR1 and CDR2: MDHEN and SYDVKM. The chain's CDR3 is CASSFKVFRDATYEQYF. CDR3 nucleotides: TGTGCCAGCAGTTTTAAGGTCTTCAGGGACGCAACCTACGAGCAGTACTTC.

The V call is TRBV7-9, the J call TRBJ2-5; 9 bases are a match to TRBD1. CDR1 and CDR2 (germline): SEHNR, FQNEAQ (reference sequence). This CDR3 has 17 residues. V shed 5 bases, J shed 3 bases, and the junction held 13 bases outside the gene matches. DNA for the CDR3: TGTGCCAGCAGCCAAGCCACAGGGGGCGATTGGGAAGAGACCCAGTACTTC. This sequence encodes CASSQATGGDWEETQYF. The full variable domain, rest sourced from reference TRBV7-9 and TRBJ2-5, is DTGVSQNPRHKITKRGQNVTFRCDPISEHNRLYWYRQTLGQGPEFLTYFQNEAQLEKSRLLSDRFSAERPKGSFSTLEIQRTEQGDSAMYLCASSQATGGDWEETQYFGPGTRLLVL.

The V call is TRBV7-3, the J call TRBJ1-1; 10 bases fit TRBD1. V dropped 4 bases and J dropped 7; count of bases not matched to a gene: 6. Germline assignment: CDR1 SGHTA and CDR2 FQGTGA. This CDR3 comprises 14 residues. The CDR3 region is CASSSDRGLGEAFF. DNA of the CDR3: TGTGCCAGCAGCTCCGACAGGGGGCTGGGTGAAGCTTTCTTT.

The V call is TRBV18, the J call TRBJ2-3; TRBD1 matches 7 bases. V shed 2 bases and J 2 bases; nucleotides not matched to a gene: 7. The CDR3 loop spans 16 amino acids. Germline V lookup: CDR1 KGHSH, CDR2 LQKENI. The CDR3 nucleotides are TGTGCCAGCTCACCAAGGGCCACAGGGGTCACAGATACGCAGTATTTT. Encoded protein: CASSPRATGVTDTQYF.

This chain links TRBV28 with TRBJ1-6; tentative D call: TRBD1 (6 bases). CDR3 length equals 17 residues. Deletions cut 5 bases from V and 10 bases from J, with 24 bases between. CDR1 is MDHEN, CDR2 SYDVKM, per germline. The CDR3 DNA is TGTGCCAGCAGTAAAAGGACAGTCCCCGAAATGGGATCACCCCTCCACTTT. The encoded protein is CASSKRTVPEMGSPLHF.

V usage is TRBV6-5 and J usage is TRBJ1-1; TRBD1 might be the D (6 bases). The CDR3 length is 14 residues. Germline values: CDR1 MNHEY, CDR2 SVGAGI. V was cut by 7 bases and J by 0 bases, with 12 bases left in between. CDR3 nucleotides: TGTGCCAGCAAAGGGGGAATGTTGAACACTGAAGCTTTCTTT. Its translation: CASKGGMLNTEAFF.

V is TRBV6-5 and J is TRBJ2-5; D perhaps matches TRBD2 (5 bases). V shed 6 bases and J shed 5 bases, with 13 bases lying between them. CDR1 is MNHEY and CDR2 is SVGAGI in the germline V gene. There are 13 residues in the CDR3. The CDR3 DNA sequence: TGTGCCAGCAGCCCCAGGCGGAGGGAGACCCAGTACTTC. Its translation is CASSPRRRETQYF.

The chain recombines TRBV12-3 or TRBV12-4 with TRBJ1-1, with a tentative D call TRBD1 (5 bases). Trimming removed 1 base at V and 10 bases at J, with 13 bases between. CDR3 length: 13 amino acids. The CDR3 here is CASSLVGLSGAFF. The CDR3 coding sequence is TGTGCCAGCAGTTTAGTGGGACTGTCAGGAGCTTTCTTT.